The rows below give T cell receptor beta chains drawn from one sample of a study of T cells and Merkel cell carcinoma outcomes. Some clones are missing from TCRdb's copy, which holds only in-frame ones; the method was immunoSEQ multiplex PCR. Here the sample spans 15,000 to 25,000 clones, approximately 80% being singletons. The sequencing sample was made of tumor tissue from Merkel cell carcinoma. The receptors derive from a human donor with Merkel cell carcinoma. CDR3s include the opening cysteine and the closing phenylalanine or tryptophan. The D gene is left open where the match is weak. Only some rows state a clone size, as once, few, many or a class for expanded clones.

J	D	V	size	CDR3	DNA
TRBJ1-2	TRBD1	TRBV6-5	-	CASSYLGQGRNYGYTF	TGTGCCAGCAGTTACCTAGGACAGGGGCGGAACTATGGCTACACCTTC
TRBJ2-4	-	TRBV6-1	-	CASWRNIQYF	TGTGCCAGCTGGAGAAACATTCAGTACTTC
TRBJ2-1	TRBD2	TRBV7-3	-	CASSEDPGLAKGEQFF	TGTGCCAGCAGCGAAGACCCGGGACTAGCGAAAGGTGAGCAGTTCTTC
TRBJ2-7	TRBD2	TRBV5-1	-	CASSLDLAGQYEQYF	TGCGCCAGCAGCTTGGACTTAGCGGGGCAATACGAGCAGTACTTC
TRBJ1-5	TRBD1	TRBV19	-	CASSTTGGGNQPQHF	TGTGCCAGTAGTACAACAGGGGGCGGCAATCAGCCCCAGCATTTT
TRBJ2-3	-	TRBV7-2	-	CASSLGLDIDTQYF	TGTGCCAGCAGCTTAGGACTAGACATAGATACGCAGTATTTT
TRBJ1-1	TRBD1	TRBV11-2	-	CASSAGQGAEAFF	TGTGCCAGCAGCGCCGGACAGGGGGCTGAAGCTTTCTTT
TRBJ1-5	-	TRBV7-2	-	CASSSPGVPFRYSNQPQHF	TGTGCCAGCAGCTCCCCGGGAGTTCCTTTCCGATATAGCAATCAGCCCCAGCATTTT
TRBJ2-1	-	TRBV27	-	CASSPPGGGGNEQFF	TGTGCCAGCAGTCCCCCCGGGGGCGGGGGTAATGAGCAGTTCTTC
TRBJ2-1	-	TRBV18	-	CASSPSIDRYNEQFF	TGTGCCAGCTCACCCTCAATCGACAGGTACAATGAGCAGTTCTTC
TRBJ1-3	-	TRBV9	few	CASSEQGKVGGNTIYF	TGTGCCAGCAGCGAACAGGGAAAAGTCGGTGGAAACACCATATATTTT
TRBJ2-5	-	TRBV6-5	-	CASSSDRETQYF	TGTGCCAGCAGTTCCGACCGGGAGACCCAGTACTTC
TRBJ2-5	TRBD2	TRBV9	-	CASSLAGEQTQYF	TGTGCCAGCAGTCTAGCGGGAGAGCAGACCCAGTACTTC
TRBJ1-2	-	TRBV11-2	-	CASSLDGRVGIYNYGYTF	TGTGCCAGCAGCTTAGACGGGAGGGTAGGGATTTATAACTATGGCTACACCTTC
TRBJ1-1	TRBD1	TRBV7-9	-	CASSQGQGLNTEAFF	TGTGCCAGCAGCCAGGGACAGGGCTTGAACACTGAAGCTTTCTTT
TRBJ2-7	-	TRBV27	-	CASGSPGSYEQYF	TGTGCCAGCGGTTCCCCGGGGTCCTACGAGCAGTACTTC
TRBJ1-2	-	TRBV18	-	CASSQGGGYTF	TGTGCCAGCTCACAAGGTGGCGGCTACACCTTC
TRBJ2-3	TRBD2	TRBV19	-	CASSLLPGGTDTQYF	TGTGCCAGTAGCCTCCTTCCGGGGGGGACAGATACGCAGTATTTT
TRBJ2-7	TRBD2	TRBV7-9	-	CASSQTGLNSYEQYF	TGTGCCAGCAGCCAGACGGGACTAAACTCCTACGAGCAGTACTTC
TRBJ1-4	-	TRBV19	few	CASNTGLGGAEKLFF	TGTGCCAGTAACACAGGGTTGGGTGGGGCTGAAAAACTGTTTTTT
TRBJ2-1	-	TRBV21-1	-	CMPGGLLHGEQFF	TGTATGCCAGGGGGCCTGTTGCATGGTGAGCAGTTCTTC
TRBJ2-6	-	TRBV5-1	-	CASSAKGGFDSGANVLTF	TGCGCCAGCAGCGCGAAGGGTGGGTTCGACTCTGGGGCCAACGTCCTGACTTTC
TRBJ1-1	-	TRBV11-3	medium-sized	CASSLGVGNTEAFF	TGTGCCAGCAGCTTAGGAGTGGGGAACACTGAAGCTTTCTTT
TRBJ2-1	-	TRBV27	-	CASSPTDPPNEQFF	TGTGCCAGCAGTCCGACGGACCCCCCCAATGAGCAGTTCTTC
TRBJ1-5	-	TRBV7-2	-	CASSPGFSNQPQHF	TGTGCCAGCAGCCCCGGGTTTAGCAATCAGCCCCAGCATTTT
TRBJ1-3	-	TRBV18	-	CASSPRERANTIYF	TGTGCCAGCTCACCAAGGGAGAGGGCAAACACCATATATTTT
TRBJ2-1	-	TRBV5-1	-	CASSLYVPTDKQFF	TGCGCCAGCAGCTTATACGTCCCCACCGATAAGCAGTTCTTC
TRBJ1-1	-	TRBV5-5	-	CASSKIGGKMNTEAFF	TGTGCCAGCAGTAAGATCGGGGGGAAGATGAACACTGAAGCTTTCTTT
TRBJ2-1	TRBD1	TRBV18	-	CASYHGQGYNKQFF	TGTGCCAGCTACCATGGACAGGGTTACAATAAGCAGTTCTTC
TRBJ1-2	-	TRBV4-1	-	CASSQERGVIANYGYTF	TGCGCCAGCAGCCAAGAAAGAGGGGTCATAGCTAACTATGGCTACACCTTC
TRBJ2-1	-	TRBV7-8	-	CASSLVGTSYNEQFF	TGTGCCAGCAGCTTAGTAGGGACATCCTACAATGAGCAGTTCTTC
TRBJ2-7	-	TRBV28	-	CASSLSFVYEQYF	TGTGCCAGCAGTTTGAGCTTCGTTTACGAGCAGTACTTC
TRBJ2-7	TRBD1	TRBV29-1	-	CSVRDSVHEQYF	TGCAGCGTCCGGGACAGCGTACACGAGCAGTACTTC